The rows below give T cell receptor beta chains drawn from one sample of a study of T cells in Graves' hyperthyroidism and ophthalmopathy. TCRdb passed the multiplex PCR reads through MiXCR, listing each CDR3 protein once. The sample shows about 49,000 distinct CDR3 sequences, roughly 51% of them seen only once. The sample was peripheral blood or thyroid tissue (not recorded which). These receptors were obtained from a man in his late teens or twenties with Graves' hyperthyroidism. Each CDR3 is given with its conserved first and last residue. The order of the fields is CDR3 DNA, CDR3 protein, D gene, V gene, J gene, clone size. A D gene is named only where the DNA matches it firmly. Rows may omit the clone size; those that give it use once, few, many or a size class.

DNA: TGCAGTGCTAGAGACGGAGATTATAATTCACCCCTCCACTTT
CDR3: CSARDGDYNSPLHF
D: NA
V: TRBV20-1
J: TRBJ1-6
size: NA

DNA: TGTGCCAGCAGCTTGACCTCCGGCTATGGCTACACCTTC
CDR3: CASSLTSGYGYTF
D: NA
V: TRBV9
J: TRBJ1-2
size: NA

DNA: TGCAGTGCTAGAGTTGGGAACGAAGAGACCCAGTACTTC
CDR3: CSARVGNEETQYF
D: NA
V: TRBV20-1
J: TRBJ2-5
size: many

DNA: TGTGCCAGCAGGCCCGGGACAGGGATTTCACCCCTCCACTTT
CDR3: CASRPGTGISPLHF
D: TRBD1
V: TRBV3-1
J: TRBJ1-6
size: many

DNA: TGTGCCAGCAGCGTAACTACAGGGGGCCACACCTTC
CDR3: CASSVTTGGHTF
D: TRBD1
V: TRBV9
J: TRBJ1-2
size: few

DNA: TGTGCCAGCAGTAGCGGGATACCCTCCTACGAGCAGTACTTC
CDR3: CASSSGIPSYEQYF
D: TRBD2
V: TRBV6-6
J: TRBJ2-7
size: many

DNA: TGTGCCAGCAGTTCAGGGGTGGAGGAAGCTTTCTTT
CDR3: CASSSGVEEAFF
D: NA
V: TRBV2
J: TRBJ1-1
size: few

DNA: TGTGCCAGCTCACCGAAGGCGACAGAGCACTATGGCTACACCTTC
CDR3: CASSPKATEHYGYTF
D: NA
V: TRBV18
J: TRBJ1-2
size: many

DNA: TGTGCCACCAAGGGGGGCGGGGGCACTGAAGCTTTCTTT
CDR3: CATKGGGGTEAFF
D: NA
V: TRBV24-1
J: TRBJ1-1
size: few

DNA: TGCGCCAGCAGCTCGGGACGGACGGGACATCCCTACGAGCAGTACTTC
CDR3: CASSSGRTGHPYEQYF
D: NA
V: TRBV5-1
J: TRBJ2-7
size: many

DNA: TGCAGCGTGAGGCCCGGGACAGGGCTCGTCGGCGGTGGCTACACCTTC
CDR3: CSVRPGTGLVGGGYTF
D: TRBD1
V: TRBV29-1
J: TRBJ1-2
size: NA

DNA: TGTGCCAGCCGGGAGGAGTACTTC
CDR3: CASREEYF
D: TRBD2
V: TRBV13
J: TRBJ2-7
size: NA

DNA: TGTGCCAGCAGTGACCCCCGGGAGTTAAGCAATCAGCCCCAGCATTTT
CDR3: CASSDPRELSNQPQHF
D: NA
V: TRBV2
J: TRBJ1-5
size: once

DNA: TGCAGCGCATGGGGACAGGGACGGTACGAGCAGTACTTC
CDR3: CSAWGQGRYEQYF
D: TRBD1
V: TRBV29-1
J: TRBJ2-7
size: NA

DNA: TGTGCCAGCAAACGGGACAGGGATCAGCCCCAGCATTTT
CDR3: CASKRDRDQPQHF
D: TRBD1
V: TRBV2
J: TRBJ1-5
size: once

DNA: TGCAGTGCTATAAACGCCGGACAGTCCTTC
CDR3: CSAINAGQSF
D: NA
V: TRBV20-1
J: TRBJ2-7
size: few

DNA: TGTGCCAGTAGTACAGGGGGTTTCTTGAGCTACGAGCAGTACTTC
CDR3: CASSTGGFLSYEQYF
D: TRBD1
V: TRBV19
J: TRBJ2-7
size: many

DNA: TGTGCCAGCAGCCCATTGGCAGGGAAAACCACCGGGGAGCTGTTTTTT
CDR3: CASSPLAGKTTGELFF
D: NA
V: TRBV7-2
J: TRBJ2-2
size: many

DNA: TGTGCCCACCTAGTTCCGAAGTTGGGACATAGCAATCAGCCCCAGCATTTT
CDR3: CAHLVPKLGHSNQPQHF
D: NA
V: TRBV24-1
J: TRBJ1-5
size: NA

DNA: TGTGCCACCAGTCCGGTTGCAACTAATGAAAAACTGTTTTTT
CDR3: CATSPVATNEKLFF
D: NA
V: TRBV15
J: TRBJ1-4
size: NA

DNA: TGCAGTGCTGGAACATGGGCGAACACCGGGGAGCTGTTTTTT
CDR3: CSAGTWANTGELFF
D: NA
V: TRBV20-1
J: TRBJ2-2
size: many

DNA: TGTGCCAGCAGTGAAAGGGAGGTTTACAGCTACACCTTC
CDR3: CASSEREVYSYTF
D: NA
V: TRBV7-3
J: TRBJ1-2
size: NA

DNA: TGTGCCAGCAGTTTTGGGGGCCTAAACACTGAAGCTTTCTTT
CDR3: CASSFGGLNTEAFF
D: NA
V: TRBV12-3/TRBV12-4
J: TRBJ1-1
size: NA

DNA: TGCGCCAGCAGTGAGTCAAGAAATAGCAATCAGCCCCAGCATTTT
CDR3: CASSESRNSNQPQHF
D: NA
V: TRBV10-2
J: TRBJ1-5
size: few

DNA: TGTGCCAGCAGCTTGGGGTGGAATGAGCAGTTCTTC
CDR3: CASSLGWNEQFF
D: NA
V: TRBV7-2
J: TRBJ2-1
size: NA

DNA: TGTGCCAGCAGGTCACGACGGGACAGATACTACGAGCAGTACTTC
CDR3: CASRSRRDRYYEQYF
D: TRBD1
V: TRBV6-5
J: TRBJ2-7
size: many